This T cell receptor (beta chain) comes out of a study of OX40 agonist ivuxolimab in advanced cancers. The germline CDR1 and CDR2 sequences are MDHEN and SYDVKM. CDR3 length equals 15 residues. Trimming removed 6 bases from V and 3 bases from J, with 18 bases in between. TCRdb's table, derived via immunoSEQ multiplex PCR, lists solely in-frame clones and lacks some. Of roughly 70,000 clones listed, roughly 85% were seen once; the top ten hold approximately 6.3%. This clonotype was obtained from an adult with an advanced solid tumor such as melanoma, head and neck, liver or kidney cancer. This rearrangement joins TRBV28 to TRBJ2-7; D is possibly TRBD1 (5 bases). The specimen comprised CD4+ or CD8+ T cells sorted from blood, sampled in a trial of the OX40 agonist ivuxolimab. DNA of the CDR3: TGTGCCAGCAGCTCCTACCGGACACCCAACTACGAGCAGTACGTC. It yields the protein CASSSYRTPNYEQYV.